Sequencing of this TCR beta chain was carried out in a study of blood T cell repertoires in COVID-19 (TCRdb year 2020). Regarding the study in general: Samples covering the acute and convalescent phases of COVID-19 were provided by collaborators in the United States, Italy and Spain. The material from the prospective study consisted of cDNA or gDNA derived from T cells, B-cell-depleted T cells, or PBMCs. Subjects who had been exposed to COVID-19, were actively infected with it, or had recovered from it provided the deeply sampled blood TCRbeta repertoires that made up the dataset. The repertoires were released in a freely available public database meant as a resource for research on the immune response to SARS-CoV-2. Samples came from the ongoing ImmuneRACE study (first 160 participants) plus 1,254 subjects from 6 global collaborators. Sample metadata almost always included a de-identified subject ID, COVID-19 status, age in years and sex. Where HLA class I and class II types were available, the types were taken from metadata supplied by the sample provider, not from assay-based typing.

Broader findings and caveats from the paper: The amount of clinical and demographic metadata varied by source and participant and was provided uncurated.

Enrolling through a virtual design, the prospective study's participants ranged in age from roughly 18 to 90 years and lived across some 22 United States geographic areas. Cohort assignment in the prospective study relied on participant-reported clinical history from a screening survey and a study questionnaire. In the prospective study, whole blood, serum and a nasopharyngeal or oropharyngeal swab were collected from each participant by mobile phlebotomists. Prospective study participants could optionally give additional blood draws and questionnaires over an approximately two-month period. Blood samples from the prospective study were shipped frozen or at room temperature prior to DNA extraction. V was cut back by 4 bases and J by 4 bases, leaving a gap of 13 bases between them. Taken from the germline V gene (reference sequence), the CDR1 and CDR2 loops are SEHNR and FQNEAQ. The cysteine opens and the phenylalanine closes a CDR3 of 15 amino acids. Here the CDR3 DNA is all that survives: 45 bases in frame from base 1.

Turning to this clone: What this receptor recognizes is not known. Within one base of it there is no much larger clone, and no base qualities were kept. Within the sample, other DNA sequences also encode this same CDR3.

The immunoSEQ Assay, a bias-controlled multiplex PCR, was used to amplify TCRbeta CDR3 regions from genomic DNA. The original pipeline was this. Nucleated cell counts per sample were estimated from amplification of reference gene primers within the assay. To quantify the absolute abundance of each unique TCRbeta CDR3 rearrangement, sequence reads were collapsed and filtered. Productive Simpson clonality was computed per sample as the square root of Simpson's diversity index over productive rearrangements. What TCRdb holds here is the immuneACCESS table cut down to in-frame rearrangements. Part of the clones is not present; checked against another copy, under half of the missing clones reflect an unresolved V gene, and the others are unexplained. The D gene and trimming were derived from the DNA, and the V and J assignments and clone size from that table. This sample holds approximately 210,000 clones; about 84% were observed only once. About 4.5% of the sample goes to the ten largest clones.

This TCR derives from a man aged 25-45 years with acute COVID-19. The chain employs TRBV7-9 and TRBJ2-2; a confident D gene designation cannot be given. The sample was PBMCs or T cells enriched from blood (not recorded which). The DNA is TGTGCCAGCAGCTCCGACCGCGGTCCCACCGGGGAGCTGTTTTTT. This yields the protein CASSSDRGPTGELFF.